Presented here are 9 T cell receptor beta chains from one specimen sequenced in a study of early T cells in non-severe SARS-CoV-2 infection. One entry per CDR3 protein, called by TCRdb with MiXCR from the 5' RACE reads. The data contain about 26,000 distinct CDR3 sequences, 3.5% to 4.5% of them singletons. Sequencing used whole blood. These receptors originate from an adult who was a healthcare worker with PCR-confirmed SARS-CoV-2 infection or an uninfected control (not recorded which).

At least ten counts were recorded for this clonotype. The chain couples TRBV2 to TRBJ2-7, with D possibly being TRBD1 (6 bases). Germline V gene lookup returns CDR1 SNHLY and CDR2 FYNNEI. The CDR3 loop spans 14 amino acids. Trimming took 6 bases from V and 4 from J, leaving 16 bases between them. The CDR3 loop reads CASRGQGKTYEQYF. CDR3 nucleotides: TGTGCCAGCAGGGGACAAGGAAAAACGTACGAGCAGTACTTC.

This clonotype was detected ten times or more. This rearrangement joins TRBV7-6 to TRBJ1-3; D gene ambiguous. The CDR3 is 16 residues long. CDR1 is SGHVS and CDR2 is FNYEAQ in the germline V gene. V was trimmed by 5 bases and J by 0 bases, leaving 14 bases between them. The CDR3 bases are TGTGCCAGCAGCGACCCGGCGGGAGACTCTGGAAACACCATATATTTT. Translating gives CASSDPAGDSGNTIYF.

This clonotype was observed a few times. This chain connects TRBV29-1 to TRBJ2-7; the match to TRBD1 covers 7 bases. Germline loops: CDR1 SQVTM, CDR2 ANQGSEA. V was pared by 4 bases and J by 1 base, with 10 bases of the junction left unmatched. There are 15 residues in the CDR3. CDR3 bases: TGCAGCGTTGGGAGCCGGGACAGCCTTTCCTACGAGCAGTACTTC. Protein: CSVGSRDSLSYEQYF.

The chain is built from TRBV5-4 and TRBJ2-1; tentatively, D is TRBD1 (6 bases). Germline CDR1 SGHNT, CDR2 YYREEE (reference sequence). The V and J ends lost 5 bases and 2 bases respectively, with 14 bases between them. The CDR3 loop spans 15 amino acids. The CDR3 protein is CASRDSSHPYNEQFF. DNA for the CDR3: TGTGCCAGCAGGGACAGCTCCCACCCCTACAATGAGCAGTTCTTC. The variable domain in full, with the rest retrieved from reference TRBV5-4 and TRBJ2-1, is ETGVTQSPTHLIKTRGQQVTLRCSSQSGHNTVSWYQQALGQGPQFIFQYYREEENGRGNFPPRFSGLQFPNYSSELNVNALELDDSALYLCASRDSSHPYNEQFFGPGTRLTVL.

There are many counts of this clonotype. The rearrangement links TRBV28 to TRBJ2-2; D unclear. Trimming shortened V by 6 bases and J by 4 bases, and 12 bases separated the two germline ends. The germline CDR1 and CDR2 sequences are MDHEN and SYDVKM. The CDR3 is made up of 14 amino acids. CDR3 bases: TGTGCCAGCAGCCTCACCGGGTTCACCGGGGAGCTGTTTTTT. The encoded protein is CASSLTGFTGELFF. Complete variable domain (other parts from reference TRBV28 and TRBJ2-2): DVKVTQSSRYLVKRTGEKVFLECVQDMDHENMFWYRQDPGLGLRLIYFSYDVKMKEKGDIPEGYSVSREKKERFSLILESASTNQTSMYLCASSLTGFTGELFFGEGSRLTVL.

There are many counts of this clonotype. CDR3 DNA: TGTGCCAGCAGCAGGACAGGGGATCGGGAGCAGTACTTC. Its protein product is CASSRTGDREQYF. This sequence joins TRBV7-9 and TRBJ2-7, with 9 bases aligning to TRBD1. The CDR3 has 13 residues. Germline CDR1 is SEHNR and CDR2 is FQNEAQ (reference sequence). The trim removed 5 bases at V and 7 bases at J, leaving 6 bases unmatched.

This clonotype was recorded at least ten times. The gene calls are TRBV20-1 and TRBJ2-3; 7 bases line up with TRBD2. The CDR3 sequence is 14 residues long. The V gene end was trimmed by 6 bases and the J gene end by 4 bases; junction bases not matched to a gene: 10. Germline V CDR1 and CDR2: DFQATT, SNEGSKA (reference sequence). The CDR3 DNA follows: TGCAGTGCAGAAGAGGACCTAGCGGCAGATACGCAGTATTTT. The encoded protein is CSAEEDLAADTQYF.

This rearrangement joins TRBV20-1 to TRBJ2-4, with D uncertain. This CDR3 has 15 amino acids. Trimming removed 3 bases from V and 2 bases from J, with 14 bases in between. CDR1 is DFQATT and CDR2 is SNEGSKA in the germline V gene (reference sequence). The CDR3 region is CSASIVTPTKNIQYF. In nucleotides, the CDR3 is TGCAGTGCTAGCATTGTAACACCTACCAAAAACATTCAGTACTTC.

At least ten counts were recorded for this clonotype. The V gene is TRBV20-1, the J gene TRBJ1-6, with TRBD1 as a possible D gene (5 bases). With 0 bases removed from V and 0 bases from J, the gap between germline ends came to 12 bases. The CDR3 extends over 17 amino acids. CDR1 is DFQATT, CDR2 SNEGSKA, per germline (reference sequence). Written as DNA, the CDR3 is TGCAGTGCTAGAGATCAGGGCGTGAGCTCCTATAATTCACCCCTCCACTTT. Its translation is CSARDQGVSSYNSPLHF.